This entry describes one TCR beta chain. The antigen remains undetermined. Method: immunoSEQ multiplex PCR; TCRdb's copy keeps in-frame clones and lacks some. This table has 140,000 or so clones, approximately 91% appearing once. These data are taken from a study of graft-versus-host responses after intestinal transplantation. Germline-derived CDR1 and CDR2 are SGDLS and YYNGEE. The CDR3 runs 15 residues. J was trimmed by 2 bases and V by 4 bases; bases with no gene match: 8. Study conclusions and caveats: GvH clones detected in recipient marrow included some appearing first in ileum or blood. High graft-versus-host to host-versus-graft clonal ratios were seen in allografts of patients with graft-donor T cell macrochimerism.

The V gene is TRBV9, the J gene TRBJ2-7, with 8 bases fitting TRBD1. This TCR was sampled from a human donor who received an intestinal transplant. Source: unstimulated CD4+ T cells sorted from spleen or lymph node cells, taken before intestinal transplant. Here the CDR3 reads CASSPTTGVPYEQYF. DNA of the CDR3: TGTGCCAGCAGCCCAACGACAGGGGTACCCTACGAGCAGTACTTC.